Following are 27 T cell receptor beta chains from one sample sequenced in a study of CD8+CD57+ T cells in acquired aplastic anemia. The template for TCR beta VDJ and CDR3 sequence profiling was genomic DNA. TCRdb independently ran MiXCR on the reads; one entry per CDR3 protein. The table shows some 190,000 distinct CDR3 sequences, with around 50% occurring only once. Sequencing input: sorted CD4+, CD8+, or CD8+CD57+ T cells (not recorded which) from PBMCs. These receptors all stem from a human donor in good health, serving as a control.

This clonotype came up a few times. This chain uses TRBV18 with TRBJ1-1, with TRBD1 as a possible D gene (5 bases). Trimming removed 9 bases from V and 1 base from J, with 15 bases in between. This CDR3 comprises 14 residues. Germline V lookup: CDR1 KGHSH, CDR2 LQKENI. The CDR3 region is CASPGQGGNTEAFF. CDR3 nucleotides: TGTGCCAGTCCCGGCCAGGGTGGGAACACTGAAGCTTTCTTT.

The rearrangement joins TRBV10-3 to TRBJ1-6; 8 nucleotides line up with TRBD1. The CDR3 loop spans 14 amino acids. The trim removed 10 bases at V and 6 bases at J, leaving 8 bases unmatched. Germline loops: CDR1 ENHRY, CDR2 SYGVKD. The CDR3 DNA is TGTGCCACAAGGGGGGGGACAGGTAATTCACCCCTCCACTTT. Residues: CATRGGTGNSPLHF.

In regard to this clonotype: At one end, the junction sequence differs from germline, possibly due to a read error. CDR3 loop: CASSPRQGGQPQHF. In DNA, the CDR3 is TGTGCCAGCAGTCCTCGACAGGGTGGTCAGCCCCAGCATTTT. V is TRBV24-1 and J is TRBJ1-5; the match to TRBD1 covers 7 bases. Germline-derived CDR1 and CDR2 are KGHDR and SFDVKD. The CDR3 length is 14 residues.

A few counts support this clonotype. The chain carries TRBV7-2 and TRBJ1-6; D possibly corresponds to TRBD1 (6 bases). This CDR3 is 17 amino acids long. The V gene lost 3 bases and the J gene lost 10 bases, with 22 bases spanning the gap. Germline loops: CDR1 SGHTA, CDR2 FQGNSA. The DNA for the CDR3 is TGTGCCAGCAGCTTGGGGGCCGAAATAAGGGTTTGGTCACCCCTCCACTTT. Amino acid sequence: CASSLGAEIRVWSPLHF.

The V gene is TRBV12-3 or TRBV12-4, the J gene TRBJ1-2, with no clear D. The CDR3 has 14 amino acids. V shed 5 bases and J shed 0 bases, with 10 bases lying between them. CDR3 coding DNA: TGTGCCAGCAGTGACTCTACCCCTAACTATGGCTACACCTTC. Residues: CASSDSTPNYGYTF.

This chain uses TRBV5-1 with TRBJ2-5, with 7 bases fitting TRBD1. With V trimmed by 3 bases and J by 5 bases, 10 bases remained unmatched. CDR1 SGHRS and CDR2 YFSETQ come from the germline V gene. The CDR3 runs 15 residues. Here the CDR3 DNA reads TGCGCCAGCAGCTCGGACAGGTTAAAGGGGGAGACCCAGTACTTC. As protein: CASSSDRLKGETQYF.

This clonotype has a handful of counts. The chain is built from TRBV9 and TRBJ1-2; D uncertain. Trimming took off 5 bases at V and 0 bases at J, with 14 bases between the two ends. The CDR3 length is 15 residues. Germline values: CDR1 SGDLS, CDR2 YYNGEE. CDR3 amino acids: CASRGGSTTNYGYTF. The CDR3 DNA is TGTGCCAGCAGGGGAGGATCCACTACTAACTATGGCTACACCTTC.

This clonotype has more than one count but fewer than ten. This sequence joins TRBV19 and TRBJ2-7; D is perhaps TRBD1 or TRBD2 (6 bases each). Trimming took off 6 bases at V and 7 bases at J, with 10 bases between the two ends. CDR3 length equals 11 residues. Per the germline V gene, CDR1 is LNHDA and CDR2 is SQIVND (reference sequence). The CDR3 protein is CASRGGGEQYF. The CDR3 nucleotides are TGTGCCAGTAGGGGGGGCGGGGAGCAGTACTTC. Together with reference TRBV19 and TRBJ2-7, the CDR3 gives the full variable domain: DGGITQSPKYLFRKEGQNVTLSCEQNLNHDAMYWYRQDPGQGLRLIYYSQIVNDFQKGDIAEGYSVSREKKESFPLTVTSAQKNPTAFYLCASRGGGEQYFGPGTRLTVT.

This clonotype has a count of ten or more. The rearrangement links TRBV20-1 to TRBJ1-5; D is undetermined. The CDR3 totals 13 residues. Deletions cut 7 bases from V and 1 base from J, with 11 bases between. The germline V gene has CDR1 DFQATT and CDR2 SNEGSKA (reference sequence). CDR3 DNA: TGCAGTGTCCTACCGGACAGCAATCAGCCCCAGCATTTT. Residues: CSVLPDSNQPQHF.

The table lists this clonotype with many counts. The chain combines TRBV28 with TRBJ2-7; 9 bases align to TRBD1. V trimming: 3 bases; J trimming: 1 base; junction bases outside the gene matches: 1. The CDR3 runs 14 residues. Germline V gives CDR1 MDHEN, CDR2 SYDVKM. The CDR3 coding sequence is TGTGCCAGCAGTTTGACAGGGGGATCCTACGAGCAGTACTTC. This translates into CASSLTGGSYEQYF.

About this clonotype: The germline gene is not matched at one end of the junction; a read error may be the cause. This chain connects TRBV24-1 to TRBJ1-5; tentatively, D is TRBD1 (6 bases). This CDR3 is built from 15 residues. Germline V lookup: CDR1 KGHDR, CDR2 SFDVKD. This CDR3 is CATSDGRGSNQSQHF. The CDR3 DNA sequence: TGTGCCACCAGTGATGGCAGGGGTAGCAATCAGTCCCAGCATTTT.

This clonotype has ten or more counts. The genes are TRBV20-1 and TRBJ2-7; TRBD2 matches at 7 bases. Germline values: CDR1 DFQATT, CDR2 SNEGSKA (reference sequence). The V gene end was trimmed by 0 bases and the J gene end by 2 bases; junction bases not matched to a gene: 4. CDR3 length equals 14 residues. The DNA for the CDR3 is TGCAGTGCTAGAGAACTAGCGCCTGCCTACGAGCAGTACTTC. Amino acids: CSARELAPAYEQYF.

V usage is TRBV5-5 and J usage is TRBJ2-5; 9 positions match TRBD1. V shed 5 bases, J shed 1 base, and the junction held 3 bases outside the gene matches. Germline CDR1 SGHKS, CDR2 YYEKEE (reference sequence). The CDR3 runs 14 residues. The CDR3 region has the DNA TGTGCCAGCAGACAGGGGGCCATCCAAGAGACCCAGTACTTC. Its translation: CASRQGAIQETQYF.

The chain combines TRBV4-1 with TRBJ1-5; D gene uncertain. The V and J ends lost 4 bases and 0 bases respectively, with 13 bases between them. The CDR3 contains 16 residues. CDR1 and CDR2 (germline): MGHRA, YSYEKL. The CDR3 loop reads CASSLTIPPSNQPQHF. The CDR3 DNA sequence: TGCGCCAGCAGCCTCACGATACCACCTAGCAATCAGCCCCAGCATTTT.

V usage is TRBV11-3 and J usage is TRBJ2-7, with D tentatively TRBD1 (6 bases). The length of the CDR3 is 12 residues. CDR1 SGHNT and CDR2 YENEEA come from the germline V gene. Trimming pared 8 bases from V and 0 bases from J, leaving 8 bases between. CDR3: CASSDSSYEQYF. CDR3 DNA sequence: TGTGCCAGCTCGGACAGCTCCTACGAGCAGTACTTC.

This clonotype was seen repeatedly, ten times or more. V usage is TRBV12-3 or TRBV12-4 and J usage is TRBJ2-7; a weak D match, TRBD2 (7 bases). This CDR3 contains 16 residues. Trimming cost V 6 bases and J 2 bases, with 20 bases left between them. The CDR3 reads CASRTLAGAYPYEQYF. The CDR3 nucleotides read TGTGCCAGCAGAACATTGGCGGGGGCTTATCCCTACGAGCAGTACTTC.

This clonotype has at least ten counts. The CDR3 nucleotides read TGTGCCAGCAGGAGGGACAGGGTAAACTACGAGCAGTACTTC. Its protein product is CASRRDRVNYEQYF. J is TRBJ2-7 and V is TRBV6-6; TRBD1 matches 9 bases. The trim removed 6 bases at V and 3 bases at J, leaving 6 bases unmatched. This CDR3 has 14 residues. From germline, CDR1 is MNHNY and CDR2 SVGAGI (reference sequence).

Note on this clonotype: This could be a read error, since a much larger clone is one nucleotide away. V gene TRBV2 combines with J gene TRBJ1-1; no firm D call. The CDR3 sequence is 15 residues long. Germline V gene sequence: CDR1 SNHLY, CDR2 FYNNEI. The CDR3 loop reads CASGESPRSDTEAFF. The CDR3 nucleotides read TGTGCCAGCGGTGAATCGCCGCGGTCCGACACTGAAGCTTTCTTT.

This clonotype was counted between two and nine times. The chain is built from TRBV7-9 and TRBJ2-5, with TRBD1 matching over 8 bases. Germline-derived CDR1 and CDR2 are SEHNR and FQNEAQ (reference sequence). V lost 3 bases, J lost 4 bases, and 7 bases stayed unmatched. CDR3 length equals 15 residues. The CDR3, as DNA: TGTGCCAGCAGCTTCCTCCTTGGGACAGGAGAGACCCAGTACTTC. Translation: CASSFLLGTGETQYF.

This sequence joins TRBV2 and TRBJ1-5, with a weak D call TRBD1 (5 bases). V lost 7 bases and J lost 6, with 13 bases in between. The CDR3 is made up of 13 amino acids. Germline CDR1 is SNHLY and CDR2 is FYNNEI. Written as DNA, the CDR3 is TGTGCCAGCACAGAAGGGGTTGGTCAGCCCCAGCATTTT. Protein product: CASTEGVGQPQHF.

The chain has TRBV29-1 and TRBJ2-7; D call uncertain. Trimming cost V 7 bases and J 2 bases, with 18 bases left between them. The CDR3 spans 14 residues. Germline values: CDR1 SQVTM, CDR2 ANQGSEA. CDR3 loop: CSAEGPGQTYEQYF. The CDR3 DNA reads TGCAGCGCCGAAGGTCCGGGTCAAACCTACGAGCAGTACTTC.

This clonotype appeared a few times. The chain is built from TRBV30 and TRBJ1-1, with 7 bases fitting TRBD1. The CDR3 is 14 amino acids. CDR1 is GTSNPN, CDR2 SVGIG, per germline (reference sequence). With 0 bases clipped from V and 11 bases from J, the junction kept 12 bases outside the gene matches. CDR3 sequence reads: CAWSVLGQQREAFF. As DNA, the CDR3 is TGTGCCTGGAGTGTATTGGGACAGCAAAGGGAGGCTTTCTTT.

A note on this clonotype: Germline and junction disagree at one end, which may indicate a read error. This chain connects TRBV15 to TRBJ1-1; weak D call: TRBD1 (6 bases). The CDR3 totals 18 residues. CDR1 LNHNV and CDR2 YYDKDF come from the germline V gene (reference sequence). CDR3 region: CTTSRDRNRARMDTEAFF. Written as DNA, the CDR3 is TGTACCACCAGCAGAGATCGGAACAGGGCTCGCATGGACACTGAAGCTTTCTTT.

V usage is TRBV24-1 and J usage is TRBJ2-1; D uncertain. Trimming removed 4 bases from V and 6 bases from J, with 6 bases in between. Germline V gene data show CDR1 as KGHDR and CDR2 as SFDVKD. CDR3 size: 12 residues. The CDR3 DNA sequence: TGTGCCACCAGTGACCTGAGCAATGAGCAGTTCTTC. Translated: CATSDLSNEQFF.

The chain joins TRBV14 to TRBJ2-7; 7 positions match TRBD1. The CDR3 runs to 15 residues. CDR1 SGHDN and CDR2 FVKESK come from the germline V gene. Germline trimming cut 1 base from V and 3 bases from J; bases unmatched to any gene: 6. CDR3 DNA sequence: TGTGCCAGCAGCCAAGGGGACAGTGGACACTACGAGCAGTACTTC. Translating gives CASSQGDSGHYEQYF.

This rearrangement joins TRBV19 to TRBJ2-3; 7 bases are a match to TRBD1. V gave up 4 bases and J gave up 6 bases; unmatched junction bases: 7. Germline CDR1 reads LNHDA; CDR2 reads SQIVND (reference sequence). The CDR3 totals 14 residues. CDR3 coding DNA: TGTGCCAGTAGTACGACAGGGAGCGCGGATACGCAGTATTTT. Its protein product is CASSTTGSADTQYF.

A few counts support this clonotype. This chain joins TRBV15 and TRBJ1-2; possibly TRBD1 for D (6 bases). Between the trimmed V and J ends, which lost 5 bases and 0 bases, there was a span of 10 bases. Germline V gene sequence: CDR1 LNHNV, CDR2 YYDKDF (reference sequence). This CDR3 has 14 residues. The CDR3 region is CATSLDSTNYGYTF. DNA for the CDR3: TGTGCCACCAGCTTGGACAGCACTAACTATGGCTACACCTTC.